A selection of T cell receptor beta chains follows, all from one sample in a study of T cell responses to AZD1222 COVID-19 vaccine. Here immunoSEQ multiplex PCR was the method, and the copy in TCRdb shows in-frame clones only, minus some. The sample holds tens of thousands of clones, around 90% seen once. Sequences were derived from peripheral blood, sampled on day 0 of AZD1222 vaccination. The receptors come from an adult in good health. The CDR3 runs from the conserved cysteine through the conserved F or W. The D gene is left open where the match is weak. Rows give clone size only sometimes, using once, few, many, or a class for an expanded clone.

v_call	j_call	d_call	clone_size	cdr3_nt	cdr3_aa
TRBV6-5	TRBJ1-2	TRBD1	NA	TGTGCCAGCACCCAACAGGGGGCCGGCGGCTACACCTTC	CASTQQGAGGYTF
TRBV5-1	TRBJ1-2	TRBD1	NA	TGCGCCAGCAGCTGGGGGACAGGGAATGGCTACACCTTC	CASSWGTGNGYTF
TRBV23-1	TRBJ2-2	NA	NA	TGCGCCAGCAGTCAATCCCGGCTAGCAGGCAACAGGGGGGAGCTGTTTTTT	CASSQSRLAGNRGELFF
TRBV6-5	TRBJ1-6	NA	NA	TGTGCCAGCAGAGAGGACCTGTCTGGGGGTTCACCCCTCCACTTT	CASREDLSGGSPLHF
TRBV2	TRBJ2-1	TRBD2	NA	TGTGGCGGGGGGACCTACAATGAGCAGTTCTTC	CGGGTYNEQFF
TRBV27	TRBJ1-1	NA	NA	TGTGCCAGCAGTTGGGGGGCGAACACTGAAGCTTTCTTT	CASSWGANTEAFF
TRBV25-1	TRBJ1-5	NA	many	TGTGCCAGCAGTGGATATAGCAATCAGCCCCAGCATTTT	CASSGYSNQPQHF
TRBV19	TRBJ1-1	NA	once	TGTGCCAGTAGTATTTATAATTGGGGTGTCACTGAAGCTTTCTTT	CASSIYNWGVTEAFF
TRBV12-5	TRBJ1-5	TRBD1	NA	TGTGCTAGTGGTTTGGACAGGGGTGGCCAGCCCCAGCATTTT	CASGLDRGGQPQHF
TRBV18	TRBJ1-1	NA	NA	TGTGCCAGCTCAACACGGCAGGGACGGGACACTGAAGCTTTCTTT	CASSTRQGRDTEAFF
TRBV5-6	TRBJ1-2	NA	once	TGTGCCAGCAGCTTTCCGGGAGACTATGGCTACACCTTC	CASSFPGDYGYTF
TRBV11-2	TRBJ1-2	NA	NA	TGTGCCAGCAGCTTATCTGGGAATAACTATGGCTACACCTTC	CASSLSGNNYGYTF
TRBV7-8	TRBJ1-1	NA	NA	TGTGCCAGCAGCCAAATAGGGCCGAACACTGAAGCTTTCTTT	CASSQIGPNTEAFF
TRBV5-5	TRBJ2-5	NA	once	TGTGCCAGCAGCTTGGCCGGGCGAGAGACCCAGTACTTC	CASSLAGRETQYF
TRBV10-2	TRBJ1-5	NA	NA	TGCGCCAGCCGGCAGGGCGCCAGCAATCAGCCCCAGCATTTT	CASRQGASNQPQHF
TRBV6-5	TRBJ1-2	TRBD1	NA	TGTGCCAGCACCACCAGGACAGGGTTTGGCTATGGCTACACCTTC	CASTTRTGFGYGYTF
TRBV2	TRBJ1-6	NA	NA	TGTGCCAGCAGGGTAGGAGCGAATTCACCCCTCCACTTT	CASRVGANSPLHF
TRBV19	TRBJ2-1	NA	NA	TGTGCCAGTAGTATGTCCGCGGGAACATCCTACAATGAGCAGTTCTTC	CASSMSAGTSYNEQFF
TRBV19	TRBJ2-7	TRBD2	once	TGTGCCAGTAGCTATGTTAGCGGGAGGACCTACGAGCAGTACTTC	CASSYVSGRTYEQYF
TRBV11-2	TRBJ1-5	NA	NA	TGTGCCAGCAGCTTAGACCCCGGCCACAATCAGCCCCAGCATTTT	CASSLDPGHNQPQHF
TRBV19	TRBJ1-2	NA	NA	TGTGCCAGTAGTGGGGACTCTTACAGTTTCTATGGCTACACCTTC	CASSGDSYSFYGYTF
TRBV12-3/TRBV12-4	TRBJ1-1	NA	NA	TGTGCCAGCAGTTTGGCAGGGTCCGGTGAAGCTTTCTTT	CASSLAGSGEAFF
TRBV19	TRBJ1-5	NA	few	TGTGCCAGTAGTATTAGGAAGGCAGTAGGCAATCAGCCCCAGCATTTT	CASSIRKAVGNQPQHF
TRBV27	TRBJ2-6	NA	NA	TGTGCCAGCAGTTTATCTGGGGCCAACGTCCTGACTTTC	CASSLSGANVLTF
TRBV12-3/TRBV12-4	TRBJ1-3	NA	NA	TGTGCCAGCACCGCGGGATCTGGAAACACCATATATTTT	CASTAGSGNTIYF
TRBV18	TRBJ2-2	NA	NA	TGTGCCAGCTCACCACCGGTCACCGGGGAGCTGTTTTTT	CASSPPVTGELFF
TRBV29-1	TRBJ2-7	NA	NA	TGCAGCGTTGAAGGCACCCCCGAGGTGGGCTCCTACGAGCAGTACTTC	CSVEGTPEVGSYEQYF
TRBV19	TRBJ2-1	TRBD2	NA	TGTGCCAGTAGTATTGGGGCGGGAGGTCTGTACAATGAGCAGTTCTTC	CASSIGAGGLYNEQFF
TRBV6-4	TRBJ1-1	NA	few	TGTGCCAGCAGTGTGGGGGTGAACACTGAAGCTTTCTTT	CASSVGVNTEAFF
TRBV6-5	TRBJ2-7	NA	NA	TGTGCCAGCGATCAATCCTCCTACGAGCAGTACTTC	CASDQSSYEQYF
TRBV7-2	TRBJ2-7	NA	NA	TGTGCCAGCAGCTTAGGGCCCGGGCGGATGAGCTCCTACGAGCAGTACTTC	CASSLGPGRMSSYEQYF
TRBV28	TRBJ2-7	NA	NA	TGTGCCAGCTCAAATTACGAGCAGTACTTC	CASSNYEQYF
TRBV6-1	TRBJ2-1	NA	NA	TGTGCCCGCAGTGAAGCGGCCGGGGGGCTCTATGAGCAGTTCTTC	CARSEAAGGLYEQFF
TRBV5-6	TRBJ1-3	NA	NA	TGTGCCAGCTGCATACTAGCCGGGACCAGAGTTGGGAACACCATATATTTT	CASCILAGTRVGNTIYF
TRBV2	TRBJ2-7	TRBD1	once	TGTGCCAGCAGATACCGGGACAGGGTAGACGAGCAGTACTTC	CASRYRDRVDEQYF
TRBV5-1	TRBJ2-7	NA	few	TGCGCCAGCAGCCTTGGGAGGTTGTGGGACGAGCAGTACTTC	CASSLGRLWDEQYF
TRBV9	TRBJ2-1	TRBD2	NA	TGTGCCAGCAGCGTTGCCCCGGGGGGACTCAATGAGCAGTTCTTC	CASSVAPGGLNEQFF